This T cell receptor (beta chain) was documented in a study of T cells after yellow fever vaccination. As for the study in general: EM, EMRA, CM and Tscm memory subsets were sorted using CD3, CD45RA, CCR7 and CD95.

Researchers made TCR cDNA using 5'RACE template switching, and this step added a universal primer site and UMIs. Via MiXCR, TCRdb re-called the 5' RACE reads, giving one row per CDR3 protein. The sample records approximately 34,000 distinct CDR3 sequences, under 12% being singletons. This clonotype was recorded many times. V lost 5 bases, J lost 5 bases, and 12 bases lay in between. The CDR3 contains 13 residues. Germline assignment: CDR1 SGHVS and CDR2 FQNEAQ. The study, taken as a whole, reports: Post-booster reappearance was seen for most primary-vaccination clones (around 96% CD4, roughly 88% CD8).

This receptor was identified in a man aged 18 to 29 who received the YFV17D yellow fever vaccine. The rearrangement uses TRBV7-8 and TRBJ2-5; a weak D match, TRBD2 (5 bases). Sample: PBMCs, either bulk or a sorted T-cell subset (CD4+, CD8+, memory, or dextramer-sorted; not recorded which), taken around 15 days after the first yellow fever vaccination. CDR3 region: CASSPTSGETQYF. The DNA for the CDR3 is TGTGCCAGCAGCCCAACTAGTGGTGAGACCCAGTACTTC.